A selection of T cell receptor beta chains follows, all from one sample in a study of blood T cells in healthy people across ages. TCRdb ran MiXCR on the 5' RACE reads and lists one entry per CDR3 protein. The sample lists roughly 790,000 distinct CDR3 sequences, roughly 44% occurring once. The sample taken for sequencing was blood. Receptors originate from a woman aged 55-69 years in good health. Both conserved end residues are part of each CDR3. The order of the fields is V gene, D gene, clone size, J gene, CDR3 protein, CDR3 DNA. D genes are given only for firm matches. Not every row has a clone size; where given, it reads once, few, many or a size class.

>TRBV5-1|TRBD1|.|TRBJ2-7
CASSLEGTGGVYEQYF
TGCGCCAGCAGCTTGGAGGGGACAGGGGGCGTCTACGAGCAGTACTTC
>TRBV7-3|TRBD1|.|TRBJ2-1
CASSTGGLSYNEQFF
TGTGCCAGCAGCACAGGGGGCCTCTCCTACAATGAGCAGTTCTTC
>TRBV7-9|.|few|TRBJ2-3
CASTGLGTDTQYF
TGTGCCAGCACAGGGTTGGGCACAGATACGCAGTATTTT
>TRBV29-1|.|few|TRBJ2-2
CSVAGSKLSTGELFF
TGCAGCGTTGCGGGATCAAAATTATCCACCGGGGAGCTGTTTTTT
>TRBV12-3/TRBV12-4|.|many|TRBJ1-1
CASSLGPEAFF
TGTGCCAGCAGCTTGGGGCCAGAAGCTTTCTTT
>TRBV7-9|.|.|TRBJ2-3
CASDSDVSGSTDTQYF
TGTGCCAGCGACTCCGACGTGAGCGGGAGCACAGATACGCAGTATTTT
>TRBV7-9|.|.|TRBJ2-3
CASSSSPVAFSTDTQYF
TGTGCCAGCAGCTCCTCCCCAGTAGCGTTTAGCACAGATACGCAGTATTTT
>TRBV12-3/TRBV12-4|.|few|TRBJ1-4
CASSLRGEKLFF
TGTGCCAGCAGTTTAAGGGGTGAAAAACTGTTTTTT
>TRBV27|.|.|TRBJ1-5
CASSQRLNNQPQHF
TGTGCCAGCAGTCAAAGGCTAAACAATCAGCCCCAGCATTTT
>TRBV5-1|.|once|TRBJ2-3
CASSEGQIGDTQYF
TGCGCCAGCAGCGAAGGGCAGATTGGAGATACGCAGTATTTT
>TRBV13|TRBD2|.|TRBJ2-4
CASSTVSSGSGAKNIQYF
TGTGCCAGCAGCACGGTATCTAGCGGGAGTGGGGCCAAAAACATTCAGTACTTC
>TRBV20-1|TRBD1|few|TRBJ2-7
CSARQDRDDYEQYF
TGCAGTGCTAGGCAGGACAGGGACGACTACGAGCAGTACTTC
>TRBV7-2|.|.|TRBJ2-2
CASSLAVELFF
TGTGCCAGCAGCTTAGCAGTGGAGCTGTTTTTT
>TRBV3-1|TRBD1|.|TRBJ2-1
CAGSRGQGAYNEQFF
TGTGCCGGCAGCCGGGGACAGGGGGCCTACAATGAGCAGTTCTTC
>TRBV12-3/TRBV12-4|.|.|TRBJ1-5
CASSFVPARRGGQPQHF
TGTGCCAGCAGTTTCGTTCCGGCCCGGCGCGGTGGTCAGCCCCAGCATTTT
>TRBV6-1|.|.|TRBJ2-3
CASSGTASEYF
TGTGCCAGCAGTGGGACAGCAAGCGAGTATTTT
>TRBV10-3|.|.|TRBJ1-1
CAINDEGSPEAFF
TGTGCCATCAATGACGAAGGTAGTCCTGAAGCTTTCTTT
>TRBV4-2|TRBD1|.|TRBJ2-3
CASSLGQGQDTQYF
TGTGCCAGCAGCCTGGGACAGGGCCAAGATACGCAGTATTTT
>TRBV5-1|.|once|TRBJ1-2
CASSLGLQNGYTF
TGCGCCAGCAGCTTGGGACTCCAAAATGGCTACACCTTC
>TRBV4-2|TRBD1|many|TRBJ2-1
CASSQKDRGGSNEQFF
TGTGCCAGCAGCCAAAAGGACAGGGGAGGGAGCAATGAGCAGTTCTTC
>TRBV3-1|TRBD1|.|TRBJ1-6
CASSLGTGVYNSPLHF
TGTGCCAGCAGCCTTGGGACAGGGGTCTATAATTCACCCCTCCACTTT
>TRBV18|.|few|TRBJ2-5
CASSPPTRDWQYF
TGTGCCAGCTCACCACCGACCCGGGACTGGCAGTACTTC
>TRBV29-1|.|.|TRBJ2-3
CSASFTDAQYF
TGCAGCGCCTCATTCACAGATGCGCAGTATTTT
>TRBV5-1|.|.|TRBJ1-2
CASSSSSGANYGYTF
TGCGCCAGCAGCAGTTCTTCCGGGGCTAACTACGGCTACACCTTC
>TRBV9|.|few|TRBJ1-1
CASSVGTYMNTEAFF
TGTGCCAGCAGCGTCGGGACTTACATGAACACTGAAGCTTTCTTT
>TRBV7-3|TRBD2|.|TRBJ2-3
CASSPRTSGATDTQYF
TGTGCCAGCAGCCCCCGGACTAGCGGGGCCACAGATACGCAGTATTTT
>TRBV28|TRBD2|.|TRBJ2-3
CASLGPGLAGTDTQYF
TGTGCCAGCCTAGGACCGGGACTAGCGGGAACAGATACGCAGTATTTT
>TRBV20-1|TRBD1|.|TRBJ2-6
CSAKGQDNSGANVLTF
TGCAGTGCCAAAGGACAGGACAACTCTGGGGCCAACGTCCTGACTTTC
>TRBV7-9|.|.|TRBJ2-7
CASSLSAGSYEQYF
TGTGCCAGCAGCTTATCCGCCGGCTCCTACGAGCAGTACTTC
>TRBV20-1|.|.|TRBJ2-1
CSPVGTPYNEQFF
TGCAGTCCTGTTGGGACGCCCTACAATGAGCAGTTCTTC
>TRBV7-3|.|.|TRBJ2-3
CASSSLQSGDTQYF
TGTGCCAGCAGCTCCCTACAGAGTGGAGATACGCAGTATTTT
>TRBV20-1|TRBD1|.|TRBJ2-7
CSASRAGGVYEQYF
TGCAGTGCTAGCCGGGCAGGGGGCGTTTACGAGCAGTACTTC
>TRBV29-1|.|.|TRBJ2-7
CSVDGTSEQYF
TGCAGCGTTGATGGGACAAGTGAGCAGTACTTC
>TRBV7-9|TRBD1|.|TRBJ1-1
CASSPTGGVFKDTEAFF
TGTGCCAGCAGCCCCACAGGGGGCGTATTTAAGGACACTGAAGCTTTCTTT
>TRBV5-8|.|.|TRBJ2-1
CASSLFPSNEQFF
TGTGCCAGCAGCTTGTTCCCCAGTAATGAGCAGTTCTTC
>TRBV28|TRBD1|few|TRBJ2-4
CASSKTGGLAKNIQYF
TGTGCCAGCAGTAAAACAGGGGGCCTAGCCAAAAACATTCAGTACTTC
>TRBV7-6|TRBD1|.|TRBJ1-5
CASSITGQGNSNQPQHF
TGTGCCAGCAGCATTACCGGACAGGGAAATAGCAATCAGCCCCAGCATTTT
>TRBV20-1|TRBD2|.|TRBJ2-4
CSARGTSGIPLILAKNIQYF
TGCAGTGCTAGGGGGACTAGCGGGATCCCCCTAATCCTAGCCAAAAACATTCAGTACTTC
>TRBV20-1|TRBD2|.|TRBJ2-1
CSARARLAGVNEQFF
TGCAGTGCTAGAGCCCGACTAGCGGGGGTCAATGAGCAGTTCTTC
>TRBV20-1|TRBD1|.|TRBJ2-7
CSARPPGQRSYEQYF
TGCAGTGCTAGACCACCGGGACAGCGCTCCTACGAGCAGTACTTC
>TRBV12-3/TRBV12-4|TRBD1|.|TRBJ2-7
CASTRGQGRYEQYF
TGTGCCAGCACTCGGGGACAGGGGAGGTACGAGCAGTACTTC
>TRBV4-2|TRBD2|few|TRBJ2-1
CASSQWTSGTNNEQFF
TGTGCCAGCAGCCAATGGACTAGCGGTACCAACAATGAGCAGTTCTTC
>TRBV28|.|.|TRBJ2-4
CASSLSGRENIQYF
TGTGCCAGCAGTTTATCAGGGCGCGAAAACATTCAGTACTTC
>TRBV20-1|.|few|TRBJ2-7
CSARRVYEQYF
TGCAGTGCTAGGCGGGTCTACGAGCAGTACTTC
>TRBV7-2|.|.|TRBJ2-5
CASSSASVAQYF
TGTGCCAGCAGCTCAGCTAGCGTGGCCCAGTACTTC
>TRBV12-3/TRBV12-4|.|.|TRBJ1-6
CASSLPGSLRSPLHF
TGTGCCAGCAGTTTACCAGGGTCACTTCGCTCACCCCTCCACTTT
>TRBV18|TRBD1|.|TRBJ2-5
CASSRLRDRGSGETQYF
TGTGCCAGCTCACGCCTCCGGGACAGGGGGAGCGGAGAGACCCAGTACTTC
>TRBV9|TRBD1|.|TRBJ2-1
CASSATGAYNEQFF
TGTGCCAGCAGCGCGACAGGGGCCTACAATGAGCAGTTCTTC
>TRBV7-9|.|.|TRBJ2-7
CASSPQDAEQYF
TGTGCCAGCAGCCCACAGGATGCCGAGCAGTACTTC
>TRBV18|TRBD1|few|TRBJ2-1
CASSPPQGAARGEQFF
TGTGCCAGCTCACCACCTCAGGGGGCGGCTAGAGGAGAGCAGTTCTTC